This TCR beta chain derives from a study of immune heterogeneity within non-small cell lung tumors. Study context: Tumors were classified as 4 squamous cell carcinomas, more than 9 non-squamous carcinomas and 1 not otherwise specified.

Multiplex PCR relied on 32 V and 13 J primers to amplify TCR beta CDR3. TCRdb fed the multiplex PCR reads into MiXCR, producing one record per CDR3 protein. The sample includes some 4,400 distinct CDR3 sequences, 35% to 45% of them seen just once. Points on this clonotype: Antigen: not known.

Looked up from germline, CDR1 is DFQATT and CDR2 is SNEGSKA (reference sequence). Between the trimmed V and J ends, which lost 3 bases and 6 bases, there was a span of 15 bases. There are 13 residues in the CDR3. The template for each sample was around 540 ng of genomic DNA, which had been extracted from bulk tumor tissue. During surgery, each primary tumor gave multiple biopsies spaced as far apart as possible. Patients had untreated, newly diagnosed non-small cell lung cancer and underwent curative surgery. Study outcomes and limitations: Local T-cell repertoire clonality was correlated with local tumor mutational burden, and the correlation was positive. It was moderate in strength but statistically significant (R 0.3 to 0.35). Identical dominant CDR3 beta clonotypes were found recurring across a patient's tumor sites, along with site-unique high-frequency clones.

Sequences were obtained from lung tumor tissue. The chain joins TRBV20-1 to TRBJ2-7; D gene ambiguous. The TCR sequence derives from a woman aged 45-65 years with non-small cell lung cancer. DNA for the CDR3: TGCAGTGCTAGTGGTACCTACAGCTCCGAGCAGTACTTC. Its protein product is CSASGTYSSEQYF.